In this sample, the clone carrying this T cell receptor (beta chain) turned up a few times. The CDR3 has 10 amino acids. The germline V and J ends were trimmed by 4 bases and 6 bases, with 7 bases remaining between them. Looked up from germline, CDR1 is DFQATT and CDR2 is SNEGSKA (reference sequence). The sample is drawn from a study of T-cell memory formation after mild COVID-19. Study overall: TCR clustering was largely donor specific.

TCRdb fed the 5' RACE reads into MiXCR, producing one record per CDR3 protein. This table has fewer than 600,000 distinct CDR3 sequences, roughly 21% appearing once. Material for sequencing was PBMCs or a T cell subset sorted from them (not recorded which). This sequence was found in an adult woman who had mild COVID-19 (a few samples of this study predate the infection). Cell type and time point are not known. J is TRBJ2-7 and V is TRBV20-1, with D possibly TRBD2 on 6 matching bases. The CDR3 protein is CSAMGGEQYF. The CDR3 DNA is TGCAGTGCTATGGGGGGCGAGCAGTACTTC.